This T cell receptor beta chain derives from a study of blood T cell repertoires in COVID-19. Original data processing: From reference gene primer amplification, estimates of nucleated cell counts were derived. Only in-frame clones appear in the TCRdb table, and some are missing; sequencing was by immunoSEQ multiplex PCR. V, J and clone size derive from that table, while D and trimming were established from the DNA sequence. Seen here are a few hundred thousand clones, 84% observed once, and the top ten hold about 1.5%. The CDR3 covers 13 residues. With 1 base removed from V and 6 bases from J, the gap between germline ends came to 10 bases.

The chain employs TRBV12-3 or TRBV12-4 and TRBJ2-7; no reliable D call. This clonotype was sampled from a woman in her forties who had recovered from COVID-19. The specimen sequenced was peripheral blood. The chain's CDR3 is CASSLDRRAEQYF. CDR3 coding DNA: TGTGCCAGCAGTTTAGACAGAAGAGCCGAGCAGTACTTC.